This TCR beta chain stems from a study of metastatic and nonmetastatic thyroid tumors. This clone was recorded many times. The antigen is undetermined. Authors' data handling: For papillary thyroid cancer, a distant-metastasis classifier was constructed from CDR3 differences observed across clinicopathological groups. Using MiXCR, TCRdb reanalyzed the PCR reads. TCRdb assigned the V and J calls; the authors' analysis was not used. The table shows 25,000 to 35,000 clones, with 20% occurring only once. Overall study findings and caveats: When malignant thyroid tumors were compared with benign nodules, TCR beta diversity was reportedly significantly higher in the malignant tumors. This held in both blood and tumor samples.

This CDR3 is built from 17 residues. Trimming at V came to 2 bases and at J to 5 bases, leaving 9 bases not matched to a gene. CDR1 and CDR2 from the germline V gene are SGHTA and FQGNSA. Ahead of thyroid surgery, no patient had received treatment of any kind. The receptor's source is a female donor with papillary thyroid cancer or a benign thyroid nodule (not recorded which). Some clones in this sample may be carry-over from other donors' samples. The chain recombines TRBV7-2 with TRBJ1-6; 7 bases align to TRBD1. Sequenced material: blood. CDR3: CASSLYLGTADNSPLHF. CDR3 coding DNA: TGTGCCAGCAGCTTATACTTAGGGACAGCCGATAATTCACCCCTCCACTTT.